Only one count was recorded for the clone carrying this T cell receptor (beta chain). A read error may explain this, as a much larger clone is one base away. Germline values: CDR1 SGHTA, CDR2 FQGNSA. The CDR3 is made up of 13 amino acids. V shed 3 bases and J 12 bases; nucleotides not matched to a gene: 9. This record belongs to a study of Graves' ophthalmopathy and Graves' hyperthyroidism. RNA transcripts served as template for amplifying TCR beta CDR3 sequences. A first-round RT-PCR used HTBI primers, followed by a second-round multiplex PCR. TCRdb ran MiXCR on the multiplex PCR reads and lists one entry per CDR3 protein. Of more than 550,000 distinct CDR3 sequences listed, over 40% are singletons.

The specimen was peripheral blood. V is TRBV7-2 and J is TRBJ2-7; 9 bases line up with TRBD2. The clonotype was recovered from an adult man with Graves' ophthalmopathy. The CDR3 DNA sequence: TGTGCCAGCAGCTTGAATATCGCGGGGGGGGCGTACGTC. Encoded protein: CASSLNIAGGAYV.